This is a list of T cell receptor beta chains from one sample in a study of T-cell memory formation after mild COVID-19. TCRdb reprocessed the 5' RACE reads with MiXCR, giving one entry per CDR3 protein. The repertoire holds about 350,000 distinct CDR3 sequences, with about 13% as singletons. The sequenced material came from PBMCs or a T cell subset sorted from them (not recorded which). The receptors here all came from a man aged 18-30 years who had mild COVID-19 (a few samples of this study predate the infection). Cell type and time point are not known. Both conserved end residues are part of each CDR3.

J: TRBJ1-2
length: 16
V: TRBV7-2
CDR3: CASSPEGTGANYGYTF

J: TRBJ1-1
length: 12
V: TRBV2
CDR3: CATRGSGAEAFF

J: TRBJ1-6
length: 13
V: TRBV6-2/TRBV6-3
CDR3: CASSYRDNSPLHF

J: TRBJ2-3
length: 14
V: TRBV5-5
CDR3: CASSAVLNTDTQYF

J: TRBJ1-1
length: 13
V: TRBV12-3/TRBV12-4
CDR3: CASSLTLVREAFF

J: TRBJ2-2
length: 17
V: TRBV7-9
CDR3: CASSILPPEHGTGELFF

J: TRBJ2-1
length: 16
V: TRBV27
CDR3: CASRVPGGWGANEQFF

J: TRBJ2-3
length: 13
V: TRBV12-3/TRBV12-4
CDR3: CASSLKVSDTQYF

J: TRBJ1-6
length: 13
V: TRBV6-5
CDR3: CASSYIGDSPLHF

J: TRBJ2-1
length: 15
V: TRBV7-6
CDR3: CASSLGTGGGNEQFF

J: TRBJ1-5
length: 13
V: TRBV5-1
CDR3: CASSLEPNQPQHF

J: TRBJ2-5
length: 17
V: TRBV7-2
CDR3: CASSLNPWGGVGETQYF

J: TRBJ2-3
length: 15
V: TRBV6-5
CDR3: CASSEKNKLTDTQYF

J: TRBJ2-4
length: 15
V: TRBV6-1
CDR3: CASNLAALAKNIQYF

J: TRBJ2-7
length: 15
V: TRBV18
CDR3: CASSPAQTVHYEQYF

J: TRBJ2-5
length: 17
V: TRBV5-6
CDR3: CASSPVTSGGAAETQYF

J: TRBJ2-3
length: 17
V: TRBV5-1
CDR3: CASSSTYTRPRADTQYF

J: TRBJ1-5
length: 14
V: TRBV12-3/TRBV12-4
CDR3: CASKTGGLNQPQHF

J: TRBJ2-1
length: 15
V: TRBV19
CDR3: CASSSGNSLGNEQFF

J: TRBJ2-7
length: 15
V: TRBV12-3/TRBV12-4
CDR3: CASGFEGQGTDEQYF